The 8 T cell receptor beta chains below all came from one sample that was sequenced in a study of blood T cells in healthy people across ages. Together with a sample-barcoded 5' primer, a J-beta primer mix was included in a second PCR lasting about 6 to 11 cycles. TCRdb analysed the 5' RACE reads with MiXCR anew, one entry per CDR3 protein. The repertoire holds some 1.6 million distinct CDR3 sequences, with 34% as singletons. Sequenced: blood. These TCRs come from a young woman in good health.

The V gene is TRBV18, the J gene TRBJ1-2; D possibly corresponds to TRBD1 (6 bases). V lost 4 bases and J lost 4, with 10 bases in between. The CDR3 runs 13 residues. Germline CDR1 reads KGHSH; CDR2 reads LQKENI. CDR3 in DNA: TGTGCCAGCTCACGGACAGACAGCTATGGCTACACCTTC. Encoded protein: CASSRTDSYGYTF.

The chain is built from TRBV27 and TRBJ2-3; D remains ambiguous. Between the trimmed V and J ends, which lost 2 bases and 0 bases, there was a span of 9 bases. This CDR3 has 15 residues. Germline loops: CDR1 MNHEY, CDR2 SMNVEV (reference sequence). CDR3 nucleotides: TGTGCCAGCAGTTTACAGATTGGAAGCACAGATACGCAGTATTTT. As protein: CASSLQIGSTDTQYF.

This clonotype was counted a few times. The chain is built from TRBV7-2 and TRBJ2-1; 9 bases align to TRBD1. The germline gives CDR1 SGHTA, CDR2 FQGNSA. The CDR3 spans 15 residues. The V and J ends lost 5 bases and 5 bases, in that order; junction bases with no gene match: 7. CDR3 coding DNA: TGTGCCAGCAGCCTTGACAGGGGGTTCCACAATGAGCAGTTCTTC. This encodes CASSLDRGFHNEQFF.

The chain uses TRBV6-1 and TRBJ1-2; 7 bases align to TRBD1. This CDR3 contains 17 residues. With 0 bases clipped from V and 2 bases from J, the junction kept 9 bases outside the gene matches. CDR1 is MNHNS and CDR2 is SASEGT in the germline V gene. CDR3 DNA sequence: TGTGCCAGCAGTGAAGCGGTCCCGGGACAGAGAAACTATGGCTACACCTTC. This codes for CASSEAVPGQRNYGYTF.

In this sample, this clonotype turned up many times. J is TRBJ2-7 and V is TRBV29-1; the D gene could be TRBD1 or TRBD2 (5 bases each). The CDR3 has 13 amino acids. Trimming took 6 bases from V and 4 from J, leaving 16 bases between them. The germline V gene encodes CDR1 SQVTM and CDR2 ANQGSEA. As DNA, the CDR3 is TGCAGCGTCGTCGAGGGACCGGAATACGAGCAGTACTTC. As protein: CSVVEGPEYEQYF.

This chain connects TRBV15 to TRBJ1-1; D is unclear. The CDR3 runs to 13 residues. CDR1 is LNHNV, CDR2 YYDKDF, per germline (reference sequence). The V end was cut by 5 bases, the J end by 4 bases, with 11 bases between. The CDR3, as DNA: TGTGCCACCAGCCAGAGTTGGGGCACTGAAGCTTTCTTT. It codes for CATSQSWGTEAFF.

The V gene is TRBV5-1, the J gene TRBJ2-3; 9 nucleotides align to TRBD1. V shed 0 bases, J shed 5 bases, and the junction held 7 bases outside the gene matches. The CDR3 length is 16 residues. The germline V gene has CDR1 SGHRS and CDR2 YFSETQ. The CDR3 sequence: CASSLAGQGGRDTQYF. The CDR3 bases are TGCGCCAGCAGCTTGGCGGGACAGGGAGGCAGAGATACGCAGTATTTT.

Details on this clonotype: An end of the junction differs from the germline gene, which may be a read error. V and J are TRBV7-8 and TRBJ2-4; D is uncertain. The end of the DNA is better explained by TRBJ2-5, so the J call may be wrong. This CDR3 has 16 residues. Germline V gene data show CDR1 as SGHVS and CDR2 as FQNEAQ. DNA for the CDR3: TGTGCCAACAGCTTAGCCTCTGGGATCCCACCGGAGACCCAGTACTTC. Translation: CANSLASGIPPETQYF.